This T cell receptor beta chain came from a study of beta chain features in type 1 diabetes. V was pared by 4 bases and J by 3 bases, with 13 bases between. CDR1 SQVTM and CDR2 ANQGSEA come from the germline V gene. The CDR3 totals 14 residues. cDNA synthesis used the whole RNA isolate, giving expressed TCRB sequences. Profiling relied on immunoSEQ multiplex PCR, and the TCRdb table lists in-frame clones only, not all of them. Of some 270,000 clones in the sample, around 7.3% were seen once. V is TRBV29-1 and J is TRBJ1-5, with D unclear. Sequencing was done on a sample of central memory CD4+ T cells from blood. This receptor was identified in a woman under 30 in good health. The DNA of the CDR3 is TGCAGCGTTGGCGGAGGGAGGAACAATCAGCCCCAGCATTTT. This encodes CSVGGGRNNQPQHF.